A selection of T cell receptor beta chains follows, all from one sample in a study of blood T cell repertoires in COVID-19. Method: immunoSEQ multiplex PCR; TCRdb's copy keeps in-frame clones and lacks some. The sample holds 250,000 to 350,000 clones, around 84% seen once. The sample consisted of PBMCs or T cells enriched from blood (not recorded which). All receptors derive from a woman aged 45-65 years who had recovered from COVID-19. The CDR3 runs from the conserved cysteine through the conserved F or W. D genes are given only for firm matches. Expanded clones are given a class, and other clones once, few, many or no size at all.

V gene,clone size,J gene,D gene,CDR3 DNA,CDR3 protein
TRBV7-2,.,TRBJ2-5,TRBD1,TGTGCCAGCAGCATCCGGACAGGTCAAGAGACCCAGTACTTC,CASSIRTGQETQYF
TRBV6-2/TRBV6-3,.,TRBJ1-1,.,TGTGCCAGCAGTTACTCGAGGCCGAACACTGAAGCTTTCTTT,CASSYSRPNTEAFF
TRBV5-1,.,TRBJ2-4,.,TGCGCCAGCTCGGGTCATGTGGGAGCCAAAAACATTCAGTACTTC,CASSGHVGAKNIQYF
TRBV7-2,.,TRBJ2-1,.,TGTGCCAGCAGCTTAGGGACTACGTTCAATGAGCAGTTCTTC,CASSLGTTFNEQFF
TRBV11-2,.,TRBJ2-1,.,TGTGCCAGCAGCTTAGTGGTCGGGGGAACCCGGCTTACCTACAATGAGCAGTTCTTC,CASSLVVGGTRLTYNEQFF
TRBV5-1,.,TRBJ2-1,TRBD2,TGCGCCAGCAGCCCGGGACTAGCTGGAGACAATGAGCAGTTCTTC,CASSPGLAGDNEQFF
TRBV6-5,.,TRBJ2-1,TRBD2,TGTGCCAGCAGTCAACTAGCGGGAGGGAATGAGCAGTTCTTC,CASSQLAGGNEQFF
TRBV7-8,.,TRBJ2-2,TRBD1,TGTGCCAGCAGCTTACACAGGGGGTTGGACACCGGGGAGCTGTTTTTT,CASSLHRGLDTGELFF
TRBV11-2,.,TRBJ2-1,.,TGTGCCAGCAGCTCTGCGAGATCCTACAATGAGCAGTTCTTC,CASSSARSYNEQFF
TRBV7-5,.,TRBJ2-2,.,TGTGCCAGAAGCCCCCCCACTAGCGGGAGTTCCGGCACCGGGGAGCTGTTTTTT,CARSPPTSGSSGTGELFF
TRBV27,.,TRBJ2-5,.,TGTGCCAGCAGTTTAAGTGGGGGGTGGGGGCAAGAGACCCAGTACTTC,CASSLSGGWGQETQYF
TRBV5-1,.,TRBJ2-1,.,TGCGCCAGCGGGGAAGCAGGGTACAATGAGCAGTTCTTC,CASGEAGYNEQFF
TRBV6-2/TRBV6-3,.,TRBJ2-5,TRBD2,TGTGCCAGCAGTCCCCTAGCGGGCTACCAAGAGACCCAGTACTTC,CASSPLAGYQETQYF
TRBV20-1,.,TRBJ1-1,.,TGCAGTGCTGTGGGGAGGGAGGCTTTCTTT,CSAVGREAFF
TRBV6-5,.,TRBJ2-7,.,TGTGCCAGCAGCCCCTTGGAGGGGGCGCACGAGCAGTACTTC,CASSPLEGAHEQYF
TRBV3-1/TRBV3-2,.,TRBJ2-3,.,TGTGCCAGCAGCCTCCGGGACTTCCGAGATACGCAGTATTTT,CASSLRDFRDTQYF
TRBV7-9,.,TRBJ2-1,TRBD1,TGTGCCAGCAGCGAAAGACAGGGTCGGGGCAATGAGCAGTTCTTC,CASSERQGRGNEQFF
TRBV7-2,.,TRBJ2-1,TRBD2,TGTGCCAGCAGCTTGGGACTAGCGGCCAATGAGCAGTTCTTC,CASSLGLAANEQFF
TRBV19,.,TRBJ1-2,.,TGTGCCAGTAGTGAATGGACATCACGATCCTACACCTTC,CASSEWTSRSYTF
TRBV10-1,few,TRBJ1-1,.,TGCGCCAGCAGTGAGTCGGGGCAGCCAGAAAGGGCTTTCTTT,CASSESGQPERAFF
TRBV15,.,TRBJ2-7,.,TGTGCCACCAGCAGAGATTTTTCGCGGAGGGGCGGCTACGAGCAGTACTTC,CATSRDFSRRGGYEQYF
TRBV27,.,TRBJ1-6,.,TGTGCCAGCAGTTTCCGGGGAACCAATTCACCCCTCCACTTT,CASSFRGTNSPLHF
TRBV18,.,TRBJ2-2,TRBD2,TGTGCCAGCTCACCCCTAGCGGGGGACACCGGGGAGCTGTTTTTT,CASSPLAGDTGELFF
TRBV7-9,few,TRBJ1-5,TRBD1,TGTGCCAGCAGTCAATCCGGGACAGGGGGCGATCAGCCCCAGCATTTT,CASSQSGTGGDQPQHF
TRBV11-2,.,TRBJ2-5,TRBD2,TGTGCCAGCAGCTCCAGGACTAGCGGGTTCGAAGAGACCCAGTACTTC,CASSSRTSGFEETQYF
TRBV27,.,TRBJ1-6,TRBD1,TGTGCCAGCCATCCGGGACAGGGGAGAGGGACCTATAATTCACCCCTCCACTTT,CASHPGQGRGTYNSPLHF
TRBV7-2,.,TRBJ2-2,.,TGTGCCAGCAGCTTAGTTGGTCGGGCCGGGGAGCTGTTTTTT,CASSLVGRAGELFF
TRBV5-6,.,TRBJ2-3,TRBD2,TGTGCCAGCAGCTTAACGAGCGGGAGATCGACAGATACGCAGTATTTT,CASSLTSGRSTDTQYF
TRBV24-1,.,TRBJ1-2,TRBD1,TGTGCCACCAGTGACCTCCGGACAGGGTATGGCTACACCTTC,CATSDLRTGYGYTF
TRBV27,.,TRBJ2-6,.,TGTGCCAGCAAATCGGCGGGGACTGGGGCCAACGTCCTGACTTTC,CASKSAGTGANVLTF
TRBV12-3/TRBV12-4,many,TRBJ1-2,.,TGTGCCAGCAGTCCAGGATATAACTATGGCTACACCTTC,CASSPGYNYGYTF
TRBV20-1,few,TRBJ1-1,.,TGCAGCTGGCAGGGGCAAACTGAAGCTTTCTTT,CSWQGQTEAFF
TRBV19,.,TRBJ2-1,.,TGTGCCAGTAGTAGTGGGAGCTACAATGAGCAGTTCTTC,CASSSGSYNEQFF
TRBV6-2/TRBV6-3,.,TRBJ1-2,TRBD1,TGTGCCAGCAGTTTACGGACAGGTGAAGTGAGCTATGGCTACACCTTC,CASSLRTGEVSYGYTF
TRBV30,.,TRBJ2-2,.,TGTGCCTGGAGTCGGAGATACGCCGCCACCGGGGAGCTGTTTTTT,CAWSRRYAATGELFF
TRBV3-1/TRBV3-2,.,TRBJ1-4,.,TGTGCCAGCAGCCAAGATCCCAGGGATGAAAAACTGTTTTTT,CASSQDPRDEKLFF
TRBV15,.,TRBJ1-4,.,TGTGCCACCAGCAGAGATCCGACCAACAGTAATGAAAAACTGTTTTTT,CATSRDPTNSNEKLFF
TRBV15,once,TRBJ1-2,.,TGTGCCACCAGCAGAGAAGCCTTAGGAGGCTATGGCTACACCTTC,CATSREALGGYGYTF
TRBV21-1,.,TRBJ1-4,.,TGTGCCAGCAGCGGCCGGGCCCCGGCGGAGGGAGAAAAACTGTTTTTT,CASSGRAPAEGEKLFF
TRBV29-1,few,TRBJ2-7,.,TGCAGCGTTGTAGGGACACATCAATCCTACGAGCAGTACTTC,CSVVGTHQSYEQYF